What follows are 2 T cell receptor beta chains derived from one specimen sequenced in a study of blood T cell repertoires in COVID-19. Using immunoSEQ multiplex PCR, the repertoire was profiled, and TCRdb retains in-frame clones only, with some absent. The table records about 55,000 clones, about four fifths of them present only once. What was sequenced was peripheral blood. The origin of the receptors is a human donor in a cohort sampled during active or convalescent COVID-19.

V usage is TRBV11-3 and J usage is TRBJ1-1; unclear D gene. The ends were cut back, 1 base at V and 5 bases at J, with 17 bases in the middle. The CDR3 is 16 amino acids. Germline-derived CDR1 and CDR2 are SGHNT and YENEEA. CDR3 sequence reads: CASSLGVEGAGTEAFF. Written as DNA, the CDR3 is TGTGCCAGCAGCTTAGGGGTAGAGGGCGCGGGAACTGAAGCTTTCTTT. Supplemented by reference TRBV11-3 and TRBJ1-1, the full variable domain reads EAGVVQSPRYKIIEKKQPVAFWCNPISGHNTLYWYLQNLGQGPELLIRYENEEAVDDSQLPKDRFSAERLKGVDSTLKIQPAELGDSAVYLCASSLGVEGAGTEAFFGQGTRLTVV.

The chain is built from TRBV7-2 and TRBJ2-5, with D maybe TRBD2 (5 bases). This CDR3 spans 13 amino acids. The germline V gene has CDR1 SGHTA and CDR2 FQGNSA. V was shortened by 5 bases and J by 5 bases, with 12 bases between the two germline ends. CDR3 nucleotide sequence: TGTGCCAGCAGCCCTACTAGATCGGAGACCCAGTACTTC. Amino acids: CASSPTRSETQYF.